The next 16 T cell receptor beta chains were all read from a single sample in a study of cytomegalovirus exposure and HLA in healthy donors. Libraries were prepared by immunoSEQ multiplex PCR; TCRdb keeps only in-frame clonotypes and omits some of them. The data hold 100,000 to 150,000 clones, with approximately 94% observed a single time. Sequenced: PBMCs. These receptors all come from a young man in good health and CMV-seronegative.

Concerning this clone itself: The germline gene is not matched at one end of the junction; a read error may be the cause. V usage is TRBV20-1 and J usage is TRBJ2-5; D is undetermined. CDR1 and CDR2 from the germline V gene are DFQATT and SNEGSKA (reference sequence). CDR3 size: 11 residues. The CDR3 DNA sequence: TGCAGTGCTAGAGAGAGAGAGATCCAGTACTTC. The encoded protein is CSAREREIQYF.

The chain joins TRBV5-8 to TRBJ1-5, with D possibly TRBD1 on 5 matching bases. V lost 5 bases and J lost 0, with 15 bases in between. This CDR3 has 16 residues. Per germline, CDR1 SGHTS and CDR2 YDEGEE. CDR3 amino acids: CASRRWDWYSNQPQHF. For the CDR3, the DNA is TGTGCCAGCAGGCGATGGGACTGGTATAGCAATCAGCCCCAGCATTTT.

The chain uses TRBV7-2 and TRBJ1-5; possible D gene TRBD1, 6 bases. CDR1 is SGHTA, CDR2 FQGNSA, per germline. The CDR3 sequence is 14 residues long. V was shortened by 1 base and J by 7 bases, with 11 bases between the two germline ends. CDR3 in amino acids: CASSLEGGVQPQHF. The CDR3 DNA follows: TGTGCCAGCAGCTTAGAGGGGGGGGTCCAGCCCCAGCATTTT.

This chain joins TRBV5-4 and TRBJ2-1; 7 nucleotides match TRBD2. Germline trimming cut 4 bases from V and 12 bases from J; bases unmatched to any gene: 16. Germline V gene lookup returns CDR1 SGHNT and CDR2 YYREEE (reference sequence). This CDR3 is 15 amino acids long. The CDR3 reads CASSHPSGHNEGQFF. CDR3 DNA: TGTGCCAGCAGCCACCCTAGCGGACACAATGAAGGGCAGTTCTTC.

This chain joins TRBV11-2 and TRBJ2-7; 11 bases are shared with TRBD2. The V and J ends lost 4 bases and 2 bases, in that order; junction bases with no gene match: 10. Germline V gives CDR1 SGHAT, CDR2 FQNNGV. There are 17 residues in the CDR3. In DNA form, the CDR3 reads TGTGCCAGCAGCTCCGCTAGCGGGGGGACCCTAGCCTACGAGCAGTACTTC. It encodes CASSSASGGTLAYEQYF.

The V and J genes are TRBV4-2 and TRBJ1-1, with D maybe TRBD1 (5 bases). In germline, CDR1 is LGHNA, CDR2 YNFKEQ. V was cut by 1 base and J by 7 bases, with 16 bases left in between. The CDR3 has 15 amino acids. The CDR3 DNA sequence: TGTGCCAGCAGCCAAGCCCCGCAGGGCAGGGATGAAGCTTTCTTT. Protein: CASSQAPQGRDEAFF.

This chain connects TRBV19 to TRBJ2-2; D ambiguous. Germline CDR1 and CDR2: LNHDA and SQIVND (reference sequence). V lost 1 base, J lost 5 bases, and 14 bases lay in between. The CDR3 covers 16 residues. Written as DNA, the CDR3 is TGTGCCAGTAGTATAGGGGTCCCGGCGCGGACCGGGGAGCTGTTTTTT. Residues: CASSIGVPARTGELFF. The variable domain in full, with the rest retrieved from reference TRBV19 and TRBJ2-2, is DGGITQSPKYLFRKEGQNVTLSCEQNLNHDAMYWYRQDPGQGLRLIYYSQIVNDFQKGDIAEGYSVSREKKESFPLTVTSAQKNPTAFYLCASSIGVPARTGELFFGEGSRLTVL.

Worth noting for this clone: The junction departs from the called germline gene at one end, perhaps through a read error. This chain uses TRBV13 with TRBJ2-3; tentative D call: TRBD2 (5 bases). Germline lookup yields CDR1 PRHDT and CDR2 FYEKMQ (reference sequence). The CDR3 length is 16 residues. The DNA for the CDR3 is TGTGCCAGCAGCTTAGGGGCTAGCACCTACACAAATACGCAGTATTTT. It codes for CASSLGASTYTNTQYF.

The rearrangement joins TRBV29-1 to TRBJ1-1; TRBD1 agrees at 7 bases. The germline V gene encodes CDR1 SQVTM and CDR2 ANQGSEA. V lost 5 bases and J lost 1; bases outside the gene matches: 7. The CDR3 extends over 14 amino acids. The CDR3 here is CSVYTGTENTEAFF. Here the CDR3 DNA reads TGCAGCGTTTATACCGGGACAGAGAACACTGAAGCTTTCTTT.

V is TRBV19 and J is TRBJ1-5; D remains ambiguous. The CDR3 extends over 13 amino acids. The germline gives CDR1 LNHDA, CDR2 SQIVND (reference sequence). V was shortened by 5 bases and J by 6 bases, with 11 bases between the two germline ends. In DNA form, the CDR3 reads TGTGCCAGTAGTGACGGGTTGGTTCAGCCCCAGCATTTT. It yields the protein CASSDGLVQPQHF.

The V gene is TRBV7-9, the J gene TRBJ2-7; a weak D match, TRBD1 (5 bases). V was pared by 2 bases and J by 0 bases, with 11 bases between. This CDR3 contains 15 residues. Germline loops: CDR1 SEHNR, CDR2 FQNEAQ (reference sequence). The CDR3 reads CASSLFVDNSYEQYF. DNA for the CDR3: TGTGCCAGCAGCTTATTCGTGGACAACTCCTACGAGCAGTACTTC.

The chain employs TRBV7-9 and TRBJ2-1, with 8 nucleotides matching TRBD1. The CDR3 contains 14 residues. The junction had 2 bases not matched to a gene; V was cut back by 6 bases and J by 1 base. From germline, CDR1 is SEHNR and CDR2 FQNEAQ (reference sequence). The CDR3 loop reads CASSDRGSYNEQFF. For the CDR3, the DNA is TGTGCCAGCAGTGACAGGGGTTCCTACAATGAGCAGTTCTTC.

The CDR3 DNA follows: TGTGCCAGCAGCAGGGCCGGGACAGGGGGTATCGAGCAGTACTTC. This translates into CASSRAGTGGIEQYF. The chain carries TRBV28 and TRBJ2-7; 11 bases align to TRBD1. The CDR3 has 15 amino acids. In germline, CDR1 is MDHEN, CDR2 SYDVKM. J was trimmed by 6 bases and V by 6 bases; bases with no gene match: 10.

This chain connects TRBV6-5 to TRBJ2-1; TRBD2 might be the D (6 bases). The V gene lost 3 bases and the J gene lost 1 base, with 13 bases spanning the gap. The CDR3 contains 16 residues. Germline V gives CDR1 MNHEY, CDR2 SVGAGI. The CDR3, as DNA: TGTGCCAGCAGTTATGGGGGGACGTCTTCCTACAATGAGCAGTTCTTC. Translating it yields CASSYGGTSSYNEQFF.

The J gene is TRBJ2-7, the V gene TRBV6-5; possibly TRBD2 for D (6 bases). Trimming removed 2 bases from V and 5 bases from J, with 19 bases in between. Germline CDR1 is MNHEY and CDR2 is SVGAGI. CDR3 length equals 16 residues. CDR3 nucleotides: TGTGCCAGCAGTTACGCTTGGCGGGGAATCGGGAACGAGCAGTACTTC. This codes for CASSYAWRGIGNEQYF.

The rearrangement uses TRBV11-2 and TRBJ2-1; TRBD2 matches at 8 bases. The CDR3 runs to 17 residues. The germline gives CDR1 SGHAT, CDR2 FQNNGV. The trim removed 4 bases at V and 7 bases at J, leaving 15 bases unmatched. CDR3 sequence reads: CASSSTVAGTSWNEQFF. CDR3 nucleotide sequence: TGTGCCAGCAGCTCTACGGTCGCCGGGACTAGTTGGAATGAGCAGTTCTTC.